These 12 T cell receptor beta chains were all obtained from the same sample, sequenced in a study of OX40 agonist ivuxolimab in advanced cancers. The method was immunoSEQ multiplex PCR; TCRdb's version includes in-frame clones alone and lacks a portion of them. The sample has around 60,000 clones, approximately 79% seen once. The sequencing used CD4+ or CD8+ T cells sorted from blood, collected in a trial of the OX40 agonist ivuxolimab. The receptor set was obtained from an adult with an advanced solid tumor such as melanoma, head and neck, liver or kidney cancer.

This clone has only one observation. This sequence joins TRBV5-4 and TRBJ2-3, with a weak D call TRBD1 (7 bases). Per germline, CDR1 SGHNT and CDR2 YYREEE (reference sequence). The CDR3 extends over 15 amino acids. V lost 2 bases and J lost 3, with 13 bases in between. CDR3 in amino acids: CASSFQGGGTDTQYF. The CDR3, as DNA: TGTGCCAGCAGCTTTCAGGGGGGAGGTACAGATACGCAGTATTTT. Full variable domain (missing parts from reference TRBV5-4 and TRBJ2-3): ETGVTQSPTHLIKTRGQQVTLRCSSQSGHNTVSWYQQALGQGPQFIFQYYREEENGRGNFPPRFSGLQFPNYSSELNVNALELDDSALYLCASSFQGGGTDTQYFGPGTRLTVL.

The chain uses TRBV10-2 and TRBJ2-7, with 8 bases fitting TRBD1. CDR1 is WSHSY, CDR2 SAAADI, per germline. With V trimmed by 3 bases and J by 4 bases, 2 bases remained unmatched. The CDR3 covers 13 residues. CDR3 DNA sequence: TGCGCCAGCAGTGACAGGACAGGGTACGAGCAGTACTTC. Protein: CASSDRTGYEQYF.

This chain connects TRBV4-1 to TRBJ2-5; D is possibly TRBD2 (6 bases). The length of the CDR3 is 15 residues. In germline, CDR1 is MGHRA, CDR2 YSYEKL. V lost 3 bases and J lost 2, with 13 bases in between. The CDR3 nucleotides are TGCGCCAGCAGCCAGCGGAGGGGATTGCAAGAGACCCAGTACTTC. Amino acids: CASSQRRGLQETQYF.

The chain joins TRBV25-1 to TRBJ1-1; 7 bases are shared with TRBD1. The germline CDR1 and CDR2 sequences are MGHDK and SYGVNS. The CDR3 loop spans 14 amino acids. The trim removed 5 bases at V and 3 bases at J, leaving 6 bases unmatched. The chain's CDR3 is CASSWQGVYTEAFF. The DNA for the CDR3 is TGTGCCAGCAGTTGGCAGGGGGTCTACACTGAAGCTTTCTTT. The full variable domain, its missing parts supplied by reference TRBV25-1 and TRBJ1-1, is EADIYQTPRYLVIGTGKKITLECSQTMGHDKMYWYQQDPGMELHLIHYSYGVNSTEKGDLSSESTVSRIRTEHFPLTLESARPSHTSQYLCASSWQGVYTEAFFGQGTRLTVV.

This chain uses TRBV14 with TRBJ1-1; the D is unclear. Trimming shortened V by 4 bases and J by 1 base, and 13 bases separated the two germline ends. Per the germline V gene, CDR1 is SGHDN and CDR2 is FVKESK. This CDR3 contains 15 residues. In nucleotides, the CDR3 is TGTGCCAGCAGCCTCGTTAATTCAGGGAACACTGAAGCTTTCTTT. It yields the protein CASSLVNSGNTEAFF.

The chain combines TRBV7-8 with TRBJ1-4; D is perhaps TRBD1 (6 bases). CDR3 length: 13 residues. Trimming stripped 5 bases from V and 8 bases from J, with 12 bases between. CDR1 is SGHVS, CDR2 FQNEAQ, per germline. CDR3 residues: CASSGLRGEKLFF. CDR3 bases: TGTGCCAGCAGCGGTCTGAGGGGGGAAAAACTGTTTTTT.

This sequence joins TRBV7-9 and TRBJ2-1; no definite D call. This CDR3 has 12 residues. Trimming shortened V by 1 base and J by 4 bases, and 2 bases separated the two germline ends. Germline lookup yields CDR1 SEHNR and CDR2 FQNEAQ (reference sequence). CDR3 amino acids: CASSLGYNEQFF. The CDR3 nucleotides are TGTGCCAGCAGCTTAGGGTACAATGAGCAGTTCTTC.

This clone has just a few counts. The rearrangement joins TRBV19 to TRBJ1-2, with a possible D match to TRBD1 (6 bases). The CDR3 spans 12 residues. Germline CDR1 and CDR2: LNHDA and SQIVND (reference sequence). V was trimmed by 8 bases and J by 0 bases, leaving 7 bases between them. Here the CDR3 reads CASGQTNYGYTF. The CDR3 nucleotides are TGTGCCAGTGGACAGACTAACTATGGCTACACCTTC.

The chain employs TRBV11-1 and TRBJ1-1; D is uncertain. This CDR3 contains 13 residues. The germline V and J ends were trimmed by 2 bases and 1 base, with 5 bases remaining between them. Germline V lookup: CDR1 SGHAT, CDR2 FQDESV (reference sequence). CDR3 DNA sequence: TGTGCCAGCAGCTTACTAGGGAACACTGAAGCTTTCTTT. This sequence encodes CASSLLGNTEAFF.

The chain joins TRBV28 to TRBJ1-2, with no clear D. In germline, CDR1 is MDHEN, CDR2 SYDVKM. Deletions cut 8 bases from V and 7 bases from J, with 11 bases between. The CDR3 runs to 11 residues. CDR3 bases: TGTGCCAGCGTCTCGAGGTTTGGCTACACCTTC. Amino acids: CASVSRFGYTF.

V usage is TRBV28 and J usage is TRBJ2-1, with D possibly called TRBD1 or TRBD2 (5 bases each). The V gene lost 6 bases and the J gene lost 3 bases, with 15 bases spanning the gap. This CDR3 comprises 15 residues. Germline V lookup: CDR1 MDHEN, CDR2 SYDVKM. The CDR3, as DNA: TGTGCCAGCAGGGGGGAGTGGTTGTACTACAATGAGCAGTTCTTC. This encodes CASRGEWLYYNEQFF.

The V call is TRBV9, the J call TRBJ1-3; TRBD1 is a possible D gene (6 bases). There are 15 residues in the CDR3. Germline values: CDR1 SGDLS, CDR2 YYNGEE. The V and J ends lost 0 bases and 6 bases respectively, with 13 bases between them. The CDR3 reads CASSVGDQGLNTIYF. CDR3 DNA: TGTGCCAGCAGCGTAGGAGACCAGGGGTTAAACACCATATATTTT.